This T cell receptor (beta chain) appears in the sequencing data of a study of cytomegalovirus exposure and HLA in healthy donors. Study findings and constraints: In an earlier analysis, in around 590 donors, most V segments appeared productive either ~87% or ~30% of the time.

PCR involved 60 Vbeta and 13 Jbeta primers. Data came from immunoSEQ multiplex PCR; TCRdb stores just in-frame clones and leaves some out. The sample records about 160,000 clones, roughly four fifths being singletons. Concerning this clone itself: Its antigen is unidentified.

From germline, CDR1 is MDHEN and CDR2 SYDVKM. V shed 6 bases, J shed 10 bases, and the junction held 4 bases outside the gene matches. The CDR3 spans 12 residues. This TCR was recovered from a girl aged 2 to 10 in good health and CMV-seropositive. The chain couples TRBV28 to TRBJ2-1, with 9 positions matching TRBD2. Input material: PBMCs. The CDR3 loop reads CASSRGLAEQFF. In DNA form, the CDR3 reads TGTGCCAGCAGCCGGGGACTAGCCGAGCAGTTCTTC.